The clone carrying this TCR beta chain was recorded at least ten times. These data are taken from a study of neurological immune-mediated disorders. The CDR3 length is 15 residues. The germline V gene has CDR1 MNHEY and CDR2 SVGAGI. V was cut by 4 bases and J by 3 bases, with 13 bases left in between. A 10-nucleotide random UMI tagged transcripts in template-switch 5'RACE cDNA synthesis. TCRdb analysed the 5' RACE reads with MiXCR anew, one entry per CDR3 protein. The sample consists of 55,000 to 70,000 distinct CDR3 sequences, approximately 4.1% of them appearing once. J is TRBJ2-4 and V is TRBV6-5; D uncertain. The clonotype comes from a man aged 25 to 45 with multiple sclerosis. Sequencing was performed on PBMCs. CDR3 amino acids: CASSFSVVGKNIQYF. CDR3 in DNA: TGTGCCAGCAGTTTCTCGGTCGTCGGCAAAAACATTCAGTACTTC.